This TCR beta chain was found in a study of blood T cell repertoires in COVID-19. Study context: COVID-19 samples from acute and convalescent phases originated in the United States, Italy and Spain. Nucleic acid was either cDNA or gDNA, and it came from T cells, B-cell-depleted T cells, or PBMCs.

The CDR3 covers 13 residues. The J segment lost 8 bases and the V segment lost 3 bases, leaving 3 bases of the junction unmatched. Per germline, CDR1 SGHVS and CDR2 FQNEAQ. Assay used: immunoSEQ multiplex PCR; TCRdb lists only in-frame clones, some missing. Of roughly 290,000 clones in the sample, 80% to 90% were seen once. The sequence was obtained from a man younger than 40 with acute or convalescent COVID-19. The chain joins TRBV7-8 to TRBJ2-3, with 9 bases fitting TRBD1. Source material: peripheral blood. DNA for the CDR3: TGTGCCAGCAGCTTCCAGGACAGGGGTACGCAGTATTTT. Its translation is CASSFQDRGTQYF.